This passage covers 26 T cell receptor beta chains from one sample sequenced in a study of blood T cell repertoires in COVID-19. Profiled with immunoSEQ multiplex PCR; TCRdb holds only in-frame clones, not every one. The repertoire holds some 120,000 clones, with roughly 89% as singletons. The sample consisted of peripheral blood. The receptor set was obtained from a woman in her forties or fifties with acute or convalescent COVID-19.

The CDR3 coding sequence is TGTGCCATCAGTGCTTCCGGGACAGGGGGAGAGACCCAGTACTTC. Protein product: CAISASGTGGETQYF. This chain connects TRBV10-3 to TRBJ2-5; 11 bases map to TRBD1. This CDR3 has 15 residues. The J segment lost 4 bases and the V segment lost 4 bases, leaving 5 bases of the junction unmatched. Per the germline V gene, CDR1 is ENHRY and CDR2 is SYGVKD.

The chain is built from TRBV7-9 and TRBJ1-4; D gene ambiguous. V was trimmed by 3 bases and J by 6 bases, leaving 17 bases between them. Germline CDR1 and CDR2: SEHNR and FQNEAQ (reference sequence). CDR3 size: 16 residues. CDR3: CASSFSADSGYEKLFF. In DNA form, the CDR3 reads TGTGCCAGCAGCTTCTCCGCCGACTCGGGTTATGAAAAACTGTTTTTT.

The chain has TRBV5-4 and TRBJ1-2; TRBD1 aligns across 7 bases. V was pared by 6 bases and J by 8 bases, with 4 bases of the junction left unmatched. The CDR3 extends over 11 amino acids. The germline V gene has CDR1 SGHNT and CDR2 YYREEE (reference sequence). The CDR3 here is CASTRGNGYTF. Written as DNA, the CDR3 is TGTGCCAGCACCAGGGGGAACGGCTACACCTTC.

The chain joins TRBV29-1 to TRBJ2-7, with a tentative D call TRBD2 (6 bases). The CDR3 runs to 16 residues. Trimming cost V 4 bases and J 3 bases, with 22 bases left between them. Germline V lookup: CDR1 SQVTM, CDR2 ANQGSEA. This CDR3 reads CSVGGNRVADYYEQYF. The DNA of the CDR3 is TGCAGCGTTGGAGGGAATCGTGTAGCGGACTACTACGAGCAGTACTTC.

This rearrangement joins TRBV19 to TRBJ1-4, with a weak D call TRBD1 (5 bases). Trimming removed 1 base from V and 4 bases from J, with 7 bases in between. CDR3 length: 14 amino acids. The germline CDR1 and CDR2 sequences are LNHDA and SQIVND (reference sequence). The CDR3 protein is CASSIVRDNEKLFF. DNA for the CDR3: TGTGCCAGTAGTATAGTCAGGGATAATGAAAAACTGTTTTTT.

This clone has only one observation. This sequence joins TRBV20-1 and TRBJ2-7; weak D call: TRBD2 (5 bases). The CDR3 sequence is 14 residues long. The germline V and J ends were trimmed by 6 bases and 3 bases, with 18 bases remaining between them. Germline V gives CDR1 DFQATT, CDR2 SNEGSKA (reference sequence). CDR3 bases: TGCAGTGCGAGTGGACTCGGAACCATCTACGAGCAGTACTTC. It is translated as CSASGLGTIYEQYF.

The rearrangement links TRBV19 to TRBJ2-7, with 9 bases aligning to TRBD1. Germline assignment: CDR1 LNHDA and CDR2 SQIVND (reference sequence). The CDR3 has 14 amino acids. After removal of 6 bases from V and 4 bases from J, the junction contained 7 bases not matched to a gene. CDR3 sequence (DNA): TGTGCCAGTAGCCCGACAGGGGGTTATTACGAGCAGTACTTC. This sequence encodes CASSPTGGYYEQYF.

V and J are TRBV29-1 and TRBJ2-5, with D unresolved. The CDR3 loop spans 12 amino acids. With 1 base removed from V and 4 bases from J, the gap between germline ends came to 7 bases. Germline V gene sequence: CDR1 SQVTM, CDR2 ANQGSEA. The CDR3, as DNA: TGCAGCGTTGAAGTCCAGGTAGAGACCCAGTACTTC. Translating gives CSVEVQVETQYF.

J is TRBJ1-5 and V is TRBV6-5; TRBD1 matches at 7 bases. The V gene end was trimmed by 5 bases and the J gene end by 2 bases; junction bases not matched to a gene: 6. The CDR3 totals 15 residues. CDR1 and CDR2 from the germline V gene are MNHEY and SVGAGI. As DNA, the CDR3 is TGTGCCAGCAGTACCGACAGGGAGCGCAATCAGCCCCAGCATTTT. Translating it yields CASSTDRERNQPQHF.

V usage is TRBV18 and J usage is TRBJ1-5; D remains ambiguous. Trimming removed 3 bases from V and 5 bases from J, with 17 bases in between. Germline V gene data show CDR1 as KGHSH and CDR2 as LQKENI. The CDR3 sequence is 16 residues long. CDR3 nucleotide sequence: TGTGCCAGCTCACCCCCGACGACTCAAGGTTATCAGCCCCAGCATTTT. It translates to CASSPPTTQGYQPQHF. The whole variable domain, filled in from reference TRBV18 and TRBJ1-5, reads NAGVMQNPRHLVRRRGQEARLRCSPMKGHSHVYWYRQLPEEGLKFMVYLQKENIIDESGMPKERFSAEFPKEGPSILRIQQVVRGDSAAYFCASSPPTTQGYQPQHFGDGTRLSIL.

This chain joins TRBV14 and TRBJ2-1, with D maybe TRBD1 (6 bases). Trimming removed 5 bases at V and 3 bases at J, with 17 bases between. Germline values: CDR1 SGHDN, CDR2 FVKESK. This CDR3 has 16 amino acids. The CDR3: CASSDPSRGNYNEQFF. CDR3 bases: TGTGCCAGCAGCGATCCCAGCAGGGGTAACTACAATGAGCAGTTCTTC.

J is TRBJ2-1 and V is TRBV29-1; 7 bases are a match to TRBD1. Germline V gene lookup returns CDR1 SQVTM and CDR2 ANQGSEA. The J segment lost 0 bases and the V segment lost 4 bases, leaving 3 bases of the junction unmatched. This CDR3 is 14 amino acids long. CDR3 nucleotides: TGCAGCGTTGTTGGGACAGCCTCCTACAATGAGCAGTTCTTC. This codes for CSVVGTASYNEQFF.

J is TRBJ2-3 and V is TRBV13, with D tentatively TRBD2 (6 bases). Trimming pared 4 bases from V and 4 bases from J, leaving 15 bases between. Germline V lookup: CDR1 PRHDT, CDR2 FYEKMQ (reference sequence). This CDR3 is 15 amino acids long. In nucleotides, the CDR3 is TGTGCCAGCAGCTCGGGACTCCCCGGGGCAGATACGCAGTATTTT. Translating gives CASSSGLPGADTQYF.

J is TRBJ1-3 and V is TRBV6-6, with 8 bases matching TRBD1. This CDR3 contains 14 residues. J gave up 8 bases and V 1 base, and 4 bases lay outside the gene matches. The germline V gene has CDR1 MNHNY and CDR2 SVGAGI (reference sequence). The CDR3 region has the DNA TGTGCCAGCAGTTACTGGACAGGGAAGGACACCATATATTTT. Encoded protein: CASSYWTGKDTIYF.

The rearrangement uses TRBV7-9 and TRBJ2-1, with 8 bases lining up with TRBD2. Germline values: CDR1 SEHNR, CDR2 FQNEAQ (reference sequence). This CDR3 is built from 12 residues. The V gene end was trimmed by 6 bases and the J gene end by 8 bases; junction bases not matched to a gene: 3. CDR3: CASRGLVDEQFF. CDR3 nucleotide sequence: TGTGCCAGCAGGGGACTAGTAGATGAGCAGTTCTTC.

This clone turned up a few times. V gene TRBV7-2 combines with J gene TRBJ2-1, with 11 bases matching TRBD2. Germline assignment: CDR1 SGHTA and CDR2 FQGNSA. V lost 2 bases and J lost 7; bases outside the gene matches: 4. The length of the CDR3 is 15 residues. The CDR3 loop reads CASSLIAGGRNEQFF. The DNA for the CDR3 is TGTGCCAGCAGCTTAATAGCGGGGGGGCGGAATGAGCAGTTCTTC.

This chain uses TRBV3-1 (or the pseudogene TRBV3-2) with TRBJ1-2, with 7 positions matching TRBD1. Germline-derived CDR1 and CDR2 are LGHDT and YNNKEL (reference sequence). With 0 bases clipped from V and 7 bases from J, the junction kept 8 bases outside the gene matches. The CDR3 is made up of 15 amino acids. In DNA form, the CDR3 reads TGTGCCAGCAGCCAAGATAGACAGGGATGGAGTGGCTACACCTTC. This codes for CASSQDRQGWSGYTF.

The gene calls are TRBV24-1 and TRBJ2-5, with 8 bases that match TRBD1. The CDR3 length is 15 residues. The J segment lost 4 bases and the V segment lost 3 bases, leaving 6 bases of the junction unmatched. Germline assignment: CDR1 KGHDR and CDR2 SFDVKD. CDR3 sequence: CATSDPGQEGETQYF. The CDR3 DNA reads TGTGCCACCAGTGATCCGGGACAGGAGGGAGAGACCCAGTACTTC.

The genes are TRBV11-3 and TRBJ2-1; TRBD2 matches at 8 bases. The germline V gene encodes CDR1 SGHNT and CDR2 YENEEA. There are 16 residues in the CDR3. The trim removed 5 bases at V and 4 bases at J, leaving 10 bases unmatched. CDR3 nucleotides: TGTGCCAGCAGCCCCCCAACGGGAGGGCCTTACAATGAGCAGTTCTTC. This encodes CASSPPTGGPYNEQFF.

CDR3 in DNA: TGTGCCAGCAGCTTTAGAGACAGGGAAAACGAGCAGTACTTC. Translated: CASSFRDRENEQYF. J is TRBJ2-7 and V is TRBV7-2, with TRBD1 identical over 7 bases. This CDR3 is built from 14 residues. V was pared by 3 bases and J by 5 bases, with 7 bases of the junction left unmatched. Germline CDR1 is SGHTA and CDR2 is FQGNSA.

This clone has only one observation. The chain carries TRBV7-3 and TRBJ2-7; TRBD2 aligns across 8 bases. CDR1 and CDR2 (germline): SGHTA, FQGTGA. V trimming: 0 bases; J trimming: 6 bases; junction bases outside the gene matches: 4. The CDR3 sequence is 14 residues long. The CDR3 reads CASSLTPTSGEQYF. CDR3 DNA sequence: TGTGCCAGCAGCTTAACTCCCACTAGCGGCGAGCAGTACTTC. Looking up the rest from reference TRBV7-3 and TRBJ2-7 gives the full variable domain: GAGVSQTPSNKVTEKGKYVELRCDPISGHTALYWYRQSLGQGPEFLIYFQGTGAADDSGLPNDRFFAVRPEGSVSTLKIQRTERGDSAVYLCASSLTPTSGEQYFGPGTRLTVT.

The rearrangement joins TRBV24-1 to TRBJ1-1, with TRBD1 matching 9 bases. The ends lost 7 bases at V and 5 bases at J; junction bases unmatched: 4. The germline V gene encodes CDR1 KGHDR and CDR2 SFDVKD. CDR3 length: 13 amino acids. CDR3 coding DNA: TGTGCCACCAGCCGGACAGGGGAGACTGAAGCTTTCTTT. This sequence encodes CATSRTGETEAFF.

This clone was counted once. The chain couples TRBV20-1 to TRBJ2-7; tentative D call: TRBD1 (6 bases). The germline V gene encodes CDR1 DFQATT and CDR2 SNEGSKA (reference sequence). The CDR3 covers 11 residues. V was pared by 2 bases and J by 4 bases, with 6 bases between. The CDR3 loop is CSARQGYEQYF. CDR3 DNA: TGCAGTGCTAGACAGGGGTACGAGCAGTACTTC.

The chain combines TRBV5-1 with TRBJ2-5; TRBD2 is a possible D gene (6 bases). The CDR3 consists of 15 residues. Germline values: CDR1 SGHRS, CDR2 YFSETQ. The V gene lost 0 bases and the J gene lost 2 bases, with 11 bases spanning the gap. The CDR3 spells CASSLAEGWQETQYF. Here the CDR3 DNA reads TGCGCCAGCAGCTTGGCGGAGGGGTGGCAAGAGACCCAGTACTTC.

The chain combines TRBV27 with TRBJ1-6; D unresolved. V was cut by 5 bases and J by 10 bases, with 21 bases left in between. The V gene's germline CDR1 is MNHEY and CDR2 SMNVEV (reference sequence). The CDR3 covers 16 residues. Here the CDR3 DNA reads TGTGCCAGCAGTCCATTCCCATTCGGGGATGGCTCACCCCTCCACTTT. Amino acid sequence: CASSPFPFGDGSPLHF.

The CDR3 nucleotides are TGTGCCAGCAGCGGGGGATCCTCCTACAATGAGCAGTTCTTC. Translating gives CASSGGSSYNEQFF. This chain joins TRBV2 and TRBJ2-1, with D perhaps matching TRBD2 (6 bases). Trimming left V 6 bases short and J 0 bases short, with 9 bases between. There are 14 residues in the CDR3. The germline V gene has CDR1 SNHLY and CDR2 FYNNEI.